What follows are 17 T cell receptor beta chains derived from one specimen sequenced in a study of T cell changes during pregnancy in multiple sclerosis. The table came from immunoSEQ multiplex PCR; TCRdb's copy has only in-frame clones and leaves some out. This table holds roughly 89,000 clones, 94% found once. The sample was peripheral blood, taken after pregnancy. The source of these receptors is a female donor in good health, enrolled as a control in a pregnancy study.

This clone appeared a few times. This chain uses TRBV27 with TRBJ2-7, with TRBD1 identical over 7 bases. This CDR3 is 14 amino acids long. The trim removed 4 bases at V and 6 bases at J, leaving 9 bases unmatched. Germline V gene lookup returns CDR1 MNHEY and CDR2 SMNVEV (reference sequence). CDR3 DNA sequence: TGTGCCAGCAGTTCCCCATTCCGACAGGGCGAGCAGTACTTC. This translates into CASSSPFRQGEQYF.

V and J are TRBV28 and TRBJ2-1; perhaps TRBD1 as D (6 bases). Germline V gene sequence: CDR1 MDHEN, CDR2 SYDVKM. The CDR3 spans 13 residues. V dropped 6 bases and J dropped 4 bases, with 10 bases sitting between them. The CDR3 DNA sequence: TGTGCCAGCAGCCTACAGGGATACAATGAGCAGTTCTTC. It codes for CASSLQGYNEQFF.

This chain uses TRBV28 with TRBJ2-1; 10 bases are a match to TRBD1. The CDR3 has 17 residues. Germline CDR1 reads MDHEN; CDR2 reads SYDVKM. V was pared by 2 bases and J by 6 bases, with 10 bases of the junction left unmatched. For the CDR3, the DNA is TGTGCCAGCAGTTTAGGGGGCGTAAGGACAGGGGGCAATGAGCAGTTCTTC. Amino acid sequence: CASSLGGVRTGGNEQFF. The entire variable domain, with the rest obtained from reference TRBV28 and TRBJ2-1, is as follows: DVKVTQSSRYLVKRTGEKVFLECVQDMDHENMFWYRQDPGLGLRLIYFSYDVKMKEKGDIPEGYSVSREKKERFSLILESASTNQTSMYLCASSLGGVRTGGNEQFFGPGTRLTVL.

In this sample, this clone turned up once. V and J are TRBV4-1 and TRBJ2-1; TRBD2 matches at 11 bases. Germline V CDR1 and CDR2: MGHRA, YSYEKL. V trimming: 8 bases; J trimming: 7 bases; junction bases outside the gene matches: 10. This CDR3 has 15 amino acids. The CDR3, as DNA: TGCGCCAGCTCTCCGGTTAGCGGGAGGGGGAATGAGCAGTTCTTC. Translating it yields CASSPVSGRGNEQFF.

CDR3: CASSYRDRVQETQYF. As DNA, the CDR3 is TGTGCCAGCAGTTACCGGGACAGGGTCCAAGAGACCCAGTACTTC. This rearrangement joins TRBV27 to TRBJ2-5, with 9 bases identical to TRBD1. CDR1 and CDR2 from the germline V gene are MNHEY and SMNVEV (reference sequence). This CDR3 comprises 15 residues. V was clipped by 4 bases and J by 1 base; unmatched bases: 4.

This sequence joins TRBV28 and TRBJ1-5; the D gene is possibly TRBD1 (6 bases). With 5 bases removed from V and 6 bases from J, the gap between germline ends came to 17 bases. The CDR3 runs to 15 residues. Germline V CDR1 and CDR2: MDHEN, SYDVKM. The CDR3 region has the DNA TGTGCCAGCAGTGGATACAGGGTGGAGCGTCAGCCCCAGCATTTT. Translation gives CASSGYRVERQPQHF.

This chain links TRBV2 with TRBJ2-4; perhaps TRBD1 as D (5 bases). CDR1 and CDR2 (germline): SNHLY, FYNNEI. CDR3 length equals 14 residues. V was cut by 2 bases and J by 7 bases, with 12 bases left in between. The CDR3 DNA is TGTGCCAGCAGTGAAAGCCAGGGCCCTAACATTCAGTACTTC. This gives the protein CASSESQGPNIQYF. The variable domain in full, with the rest retrieved from reference TRBV2 and TRBJ2-4, is EPEVTQTPSHQVTQMGQEVILRCVPISNHLYFYWYRQILGQKVEFLVSFYNNEISEKSEIFDDQFSVERPDGSNFTLKIRSTKLEDSAMYFCASSESQGPNIQYFGAGTRLSVL.

This chain links TRBV12-2 with TRBJ2-1; the table assigns TRBD1, which was not confirmed against the DNA. TRBV12-2 is classified as a pseudogene. The CDR3 extends over 16 amino acids. The CDR3 here is CASRFPYRGPYNEQFF. CDR3 DNA: TGTGCAAGTCGCTTTCCTTACAGGGGTCCCTACAATGAGCAGTTCTTC.

J is TRBJ2-2 and V is TRBV10-3; 10 bases agree with TRBD2. Germline V gene data show CDR1 as ENHRY and CDR2 as SYGVKD. Trimming cost V 1 base and J 6 bases; bases outside gene matches: 5. This CDR3 contains 16 residues. The CDR3 DNA reads TGTGCCATCAGTGAGTGGCTAGCGGGAGACCCCGGGGAGCTGTTTTTT. Protein sequence: CAISEWLAGDPGELFF.

On this clone: One junction end does not reproduce the germline sequence, and a read error may be involved. J is TRBJ2-5 and V is TRBV7-7; D perhaps matches TRBD1 (5 bases). Germline-derived CDR1 and CDR2 are SSHAT and FNYEAQ (reference sequence). This CDR3 comprises 13 residues. CDR3 nucleotide sequence: TGTGCTAGCAGCTTAGACAGACAAGAGACCCAGTACTTC. The encoded protein is CASSLDRQETQYF.

CDR3 protein: CASSPYLGDRGSQRYEQYF. The CDR3 region has the DNA TGTGCCAGCTCACCATACTTAGGGGACAGGGGCTCTCAACGCTACGAGCAGTACTTC. This chain connects TRBV18 to TRBJ2-7, with TRBD1 matching 10 bases. The length of the CDR3 is 19 residues. The V gene end was trimmed by 2 bases and the J gene end by 3 bases; junction bases not matched to a gene: 16. CDR1 and CDR2 (germline): KGHSH, LQKENI.

This rearrangement joins TRBV19 to TRBJ2-7; 7 bases fit TRBD1. This CDR3 is 13 amino acids long. In germline, CDR1 is LNHDA, CDR2 SQIVND (reference sequence). V lost 6 bases, J lost 3 bases, and 5 bases stayed unmatched. The CDR3 coding sequence is TGTGCCAGTAGGGAGACAGGGAACTACGAGCAGTACTTC. It is translated as CASRETGNYEQYF.

This clone occurred once. The J gene is TRBJ2-7, the V gene TRBV4-2; the match to TRBD1 covers 7 bases. Germline loops: CDR1 LGHNA, CDR2 YNFKEQ. V was clipped by 3 bases and J by 1 base; unmatched bases: 12. The CDR3 length is 17 residues. CDR3 residues: CASSQGLDRVLSYEQYF. CDR3 coding DNA: TGTGCCAGCAGCCAGGGCTTAGACAGGGTCTTATCCTACGAGCAGTACTTC.

The chain carries TRBV5-1 and TRBJ2-5; the match to TRBD2 covers 8 bases. J lost 1 base, V lost 4 bases, and 3 bases had no gene match. This CDR3 has 14 residues. The germline V gene encodes CDR1 SGHRS and CDR2 YFSETQ. CDR3 sequence (DNA): TGCGCCAGCAGCACGGGGGGGGTCCAAGAGACCCAGTACTTC. This sequence encodes CASSTGGVQETQYF.

V usage is TRBV5-1 and J usage is TRBJ2-3, with TRBD2 identical over 8 bases. The trim removed 2 bases at V and 4 bases at J, leaving 9 bases unmatched. The CDR3 has 16 residues. CDR1 SGHRS and CDR2 YFSETQ come from the germline V gene. In nucleotides, the CDR3 is TGCGCCAGCAGCTTTTTACGGGAGGGCCTCGCAGATACGCAGTATTTT. Its protein is CASSFLREGLADTQYF.

The rearrangement links TRBV7-2 to TRBJ2-1; 12 positions match TRBD2. V shed 5 bases and J 7 bases; nucleotides not matched to a gene: 3. The CDR3 sequence is 14 residues long. Per the germline V gene, CDR1 is SGHTA and CDR2 is FQGNSA. This CDR3 is CASSPTSGGNEQFF. The CDR3 DNA is TGTGCCAGCAGCCCGACTAGCGGGGGAAATGAGCAGTTCTTC.

J is TRBJ2-7 and V is TRBV10-3; TRBD1 matches 9 bases. Trimming at V came to 5 bases and at J to 4 bases, leaving 6 bases not matched to a gene. Germline V gene lookup returns CDR1 ENHRY and CDR2 SYGVKD. The CDR3 has 14 residues. In DNA form, the CDR3 reads TGTGCCATCAGTTACGGGACAGGGTCGTACGAGCAGTACTTC. Its translation is CAISYGTGSYEQYF.